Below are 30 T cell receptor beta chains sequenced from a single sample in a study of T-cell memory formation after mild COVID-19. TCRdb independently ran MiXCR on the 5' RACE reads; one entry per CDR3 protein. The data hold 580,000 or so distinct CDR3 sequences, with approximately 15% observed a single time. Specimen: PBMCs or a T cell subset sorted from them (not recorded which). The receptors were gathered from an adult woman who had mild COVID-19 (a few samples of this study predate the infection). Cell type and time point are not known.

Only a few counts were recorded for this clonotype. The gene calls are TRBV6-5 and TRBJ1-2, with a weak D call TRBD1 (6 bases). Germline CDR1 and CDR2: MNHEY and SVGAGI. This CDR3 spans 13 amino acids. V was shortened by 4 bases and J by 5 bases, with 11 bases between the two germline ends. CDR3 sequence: CASSLSGTYGYTF. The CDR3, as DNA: TGTGCCAGCAGTTTGTCGGGGACATATGGCTACACCTTC.

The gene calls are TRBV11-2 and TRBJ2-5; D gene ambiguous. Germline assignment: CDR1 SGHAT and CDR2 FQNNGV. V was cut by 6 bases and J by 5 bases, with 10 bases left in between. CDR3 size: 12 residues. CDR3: CASSATRETQYF. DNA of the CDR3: TGTGCCAGCAGTGCTACAAGGGAGACCCAGTACTTC.

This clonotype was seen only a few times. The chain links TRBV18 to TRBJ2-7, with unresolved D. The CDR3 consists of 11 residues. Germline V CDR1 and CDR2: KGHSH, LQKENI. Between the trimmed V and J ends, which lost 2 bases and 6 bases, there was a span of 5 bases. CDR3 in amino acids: CASSPDGEQYF. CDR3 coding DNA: TGTGCCAGCTCACCAGACGGCGAGCAGTACTTC.

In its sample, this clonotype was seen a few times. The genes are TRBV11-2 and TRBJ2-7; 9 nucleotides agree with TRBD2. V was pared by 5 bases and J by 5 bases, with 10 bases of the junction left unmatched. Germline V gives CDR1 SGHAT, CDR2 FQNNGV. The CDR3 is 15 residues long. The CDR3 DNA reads TGTGCCAGCAGCGCCCGGTATAGCGGGAGCGACGAGCAGTACTTC. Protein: CASSARYSGSDEQYF.

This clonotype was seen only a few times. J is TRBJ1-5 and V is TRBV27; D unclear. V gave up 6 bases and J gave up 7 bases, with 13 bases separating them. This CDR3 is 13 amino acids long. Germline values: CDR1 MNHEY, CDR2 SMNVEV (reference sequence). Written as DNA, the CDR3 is TGTGCCAGCAGCCGACGGGGAGGGCAGCCCCAGCATTTT. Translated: CASSRRGGQPQHF.

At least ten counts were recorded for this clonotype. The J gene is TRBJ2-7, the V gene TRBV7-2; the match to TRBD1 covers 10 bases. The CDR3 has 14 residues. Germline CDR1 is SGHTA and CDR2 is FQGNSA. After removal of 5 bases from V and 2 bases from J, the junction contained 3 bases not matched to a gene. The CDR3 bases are TGTGCCAGCAGCAGGGACAGGGGTACCTACGAGCAGTACTTC. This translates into CASSRDRGTYEQYF.

Written as DNA, the CDR3 is TGTGCCAGCAGCGTAGACCCCCTCCGTCCCAATTCACCCCTCCACTTT. Translation gives CASSVDPLRPNSPLHF. The rearrangement joins TRBV9 to TRBJ1-6; unclear D gene. Germline V gene data show CDR1 as SGDLS and CDR2 as YYNGEE. The CDR3 consists of 16 residues. V lost 0 bases and J lost 7, with 14 bases in between.

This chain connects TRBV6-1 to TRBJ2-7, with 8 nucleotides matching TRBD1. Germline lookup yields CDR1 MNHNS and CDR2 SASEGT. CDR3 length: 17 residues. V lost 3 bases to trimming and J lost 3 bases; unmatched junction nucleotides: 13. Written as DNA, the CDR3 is TGTGCCAGCAGTGAGTCAATAAGCTGGACAGGGTACTACGAGCAGTACTTC. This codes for CASSESISWTGYYEQYF.

The CDR3 is CASSARGGTSGYEQYF. The CDR3 DNA is TGTGCCAGCAGCGCACGAGGGGGGACTAGCGGGTACGAGCAGTACTTC. This chain joins TRBV13 and TRBJ2-7; 12 nucleotides match TRBD2. The germline V gene encodes CDR1 PRHDT and CDR2 FYEKMQ (reference sequence). The V gene end was trimmed by 5 bases and the J gene end by 4 bases; junction bases not matched to a gene: 9. This CDR3 region has 16 residues.

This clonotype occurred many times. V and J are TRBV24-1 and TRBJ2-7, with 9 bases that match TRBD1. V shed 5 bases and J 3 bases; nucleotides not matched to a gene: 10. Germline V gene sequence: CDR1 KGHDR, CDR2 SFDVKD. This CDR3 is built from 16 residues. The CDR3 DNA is TGTGCCACCAGTGCCCCGGGAGGACAGGGGAGCTACGAGCAGTACTTC. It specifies CATSAPGGQGSYEQYF.

The CDR3 DNA sequence: TGTGCCAGCAGCTTCGTTCAGCCAGATACGCAGTATTTT. Translation gives CASSFVQPDTQYF. The gene calls are TRBV5-6 and TRBJ2-3; D is undetermined. With 2 bases removed from V and 4 bases from J, the gap between germline ends came to 8 bases. Germline V gives CDR1 SGHDT, CDR2 YYEEEE. This CDR3 contains 13 residues.

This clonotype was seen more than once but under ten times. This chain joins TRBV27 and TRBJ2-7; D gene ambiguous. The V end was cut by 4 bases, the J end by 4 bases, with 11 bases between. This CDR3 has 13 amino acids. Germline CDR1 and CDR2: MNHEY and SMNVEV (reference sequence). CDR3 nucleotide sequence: TGTGCCAGCAGTTATACGACGGATTACGAGCAGTACTTC. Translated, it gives CASSYTTDYEQYF.

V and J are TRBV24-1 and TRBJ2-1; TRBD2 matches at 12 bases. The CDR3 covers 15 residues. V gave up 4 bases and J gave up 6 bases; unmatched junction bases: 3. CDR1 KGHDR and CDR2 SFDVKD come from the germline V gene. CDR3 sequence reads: CATSDLGLAGNEQFF. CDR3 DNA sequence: TGTGCCACCAGTGACCTGGGACTAGCGGGCAATGAGCAGTTCTTC.

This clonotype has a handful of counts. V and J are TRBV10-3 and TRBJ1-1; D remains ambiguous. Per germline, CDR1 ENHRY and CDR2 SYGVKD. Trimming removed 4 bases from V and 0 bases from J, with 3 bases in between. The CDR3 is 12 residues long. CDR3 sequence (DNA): TGTGCCATCAGTGCCGTGAACACTGAAGCTTTCTTT. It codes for CAISAVNTEAFF.

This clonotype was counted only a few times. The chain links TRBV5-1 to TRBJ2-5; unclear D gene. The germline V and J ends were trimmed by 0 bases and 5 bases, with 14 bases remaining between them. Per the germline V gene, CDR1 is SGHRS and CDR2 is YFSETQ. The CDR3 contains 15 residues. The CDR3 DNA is TGCGCCAGCAGCTTGGAGGGCTACTCGAGGGAGACCCAGTACTTC. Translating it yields CASSLEGYSRETQYF.

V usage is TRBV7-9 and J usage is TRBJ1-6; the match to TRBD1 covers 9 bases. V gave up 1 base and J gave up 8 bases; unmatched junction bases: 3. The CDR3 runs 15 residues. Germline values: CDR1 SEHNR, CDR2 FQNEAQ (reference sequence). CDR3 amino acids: CASSLGTGVDSPLHF. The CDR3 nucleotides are TGTGCCAGCAGCTTAGGGACAGGGGTAGATTCACCCCTCCACTTT.

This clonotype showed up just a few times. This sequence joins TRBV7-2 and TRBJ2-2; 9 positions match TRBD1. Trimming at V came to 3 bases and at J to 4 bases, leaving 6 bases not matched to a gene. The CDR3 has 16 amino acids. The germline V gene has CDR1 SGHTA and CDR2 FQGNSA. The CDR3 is CASSFWGQGSTGELFF. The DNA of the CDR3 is TGTGCCAGCAGCTTTTGGGGACAGGGTAGCACCGGGGAGCTGTTTTTT.

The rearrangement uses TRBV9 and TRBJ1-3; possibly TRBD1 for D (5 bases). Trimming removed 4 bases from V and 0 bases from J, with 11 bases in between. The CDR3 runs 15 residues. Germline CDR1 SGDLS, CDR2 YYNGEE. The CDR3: CASSLDTASGNTIYF. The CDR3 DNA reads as TGTGCCAGCAGCTTGGACACGGCCTCTGGAAACACCATATATTTT.

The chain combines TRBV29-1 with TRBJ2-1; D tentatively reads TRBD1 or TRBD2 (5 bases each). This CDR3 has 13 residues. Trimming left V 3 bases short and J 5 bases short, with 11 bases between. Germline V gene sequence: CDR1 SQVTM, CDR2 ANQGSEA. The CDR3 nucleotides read TGCAGCGTTGATGGGGGACCTAACAATGAGCAGTTCTTC. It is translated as CSVDGGPNNEQFF.

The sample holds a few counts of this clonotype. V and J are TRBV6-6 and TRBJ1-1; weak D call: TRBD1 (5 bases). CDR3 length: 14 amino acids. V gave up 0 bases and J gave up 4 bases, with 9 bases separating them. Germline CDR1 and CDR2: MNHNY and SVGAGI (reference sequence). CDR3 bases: TGTGCCAGCAGTTACTCGGGGGTCGTCACTGAAGCTTTCTTT. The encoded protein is CASSYSGVVTEAFF.

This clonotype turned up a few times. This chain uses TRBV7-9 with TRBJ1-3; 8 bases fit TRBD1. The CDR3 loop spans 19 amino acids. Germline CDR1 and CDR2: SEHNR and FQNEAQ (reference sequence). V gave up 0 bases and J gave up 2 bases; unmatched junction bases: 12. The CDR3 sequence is CASSLALTGGWKPGNTIYF. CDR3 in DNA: TGTGCCAGCAGCTTAGCCCTAACAGGGGGGTGGAAGCCTGGAAACACCATATATTTT.

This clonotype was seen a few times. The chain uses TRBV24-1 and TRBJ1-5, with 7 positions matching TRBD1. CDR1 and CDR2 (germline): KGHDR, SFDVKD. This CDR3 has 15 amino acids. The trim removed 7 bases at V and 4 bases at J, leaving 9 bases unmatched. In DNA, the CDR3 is TGTGCCACCAGCCCCCGGGACAGCTTTAATCAGCCCCAGCATTTT. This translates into CATSPRDSFNQPQHF.

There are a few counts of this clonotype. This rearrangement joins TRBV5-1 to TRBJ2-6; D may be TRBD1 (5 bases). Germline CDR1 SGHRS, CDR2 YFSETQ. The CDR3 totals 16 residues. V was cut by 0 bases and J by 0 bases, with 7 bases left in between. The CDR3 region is CASSLGQLSGANVLTF. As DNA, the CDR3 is TGCGCCAGCAGCTTGGGACAGCTCTCTGGGGCCAACGTCCTGACTTTC.

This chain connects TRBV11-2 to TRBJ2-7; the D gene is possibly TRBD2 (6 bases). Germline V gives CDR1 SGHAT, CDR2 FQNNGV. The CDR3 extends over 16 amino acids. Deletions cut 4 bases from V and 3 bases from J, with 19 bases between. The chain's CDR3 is CASSYHAGTGDYEQYF. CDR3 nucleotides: TGTGCCAGCAGCTATCACGCCGGGACTGGAGACTACGAGCAGTACTTC.

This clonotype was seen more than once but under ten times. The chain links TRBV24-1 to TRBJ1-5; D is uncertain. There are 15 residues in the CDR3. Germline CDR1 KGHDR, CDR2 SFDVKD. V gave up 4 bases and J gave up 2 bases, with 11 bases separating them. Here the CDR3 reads CATSESGYGNQPQHF. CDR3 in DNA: TGTGCCACCAGTGAGTCCGGGTATGGCAATCAGCCCCAGCATTTT.

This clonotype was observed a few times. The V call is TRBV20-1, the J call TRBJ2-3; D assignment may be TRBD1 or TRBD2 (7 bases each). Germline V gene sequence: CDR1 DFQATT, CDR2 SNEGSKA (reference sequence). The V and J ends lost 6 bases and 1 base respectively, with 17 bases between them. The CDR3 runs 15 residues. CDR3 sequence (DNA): TGCAGTGCGCCTAACAGGGGAGGGGGCACAGATACGCAGTATTTT. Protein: CSAPNRGGGTDTQYF.

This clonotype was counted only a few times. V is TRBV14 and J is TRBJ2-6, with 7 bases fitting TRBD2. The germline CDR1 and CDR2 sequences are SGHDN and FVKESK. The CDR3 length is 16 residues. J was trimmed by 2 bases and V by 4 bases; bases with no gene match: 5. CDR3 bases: TGTGCCAGCAGCCCCTGGGAGGGGCCTGGGGCCAACGTCCTGACTTTC. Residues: CASSPWEGPGANVLTF. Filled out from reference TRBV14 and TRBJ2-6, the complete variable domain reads EAGVTQFPSHSVIEKGQTVTLRCDPISGHDNLYWYRRVMGKEIKFLLHFVKESKQDESGMPNNRFLAERTGGTYSTLKVQPAELEDSGVYFCASSPWEGPGANVLTFGAGSRLTVL.

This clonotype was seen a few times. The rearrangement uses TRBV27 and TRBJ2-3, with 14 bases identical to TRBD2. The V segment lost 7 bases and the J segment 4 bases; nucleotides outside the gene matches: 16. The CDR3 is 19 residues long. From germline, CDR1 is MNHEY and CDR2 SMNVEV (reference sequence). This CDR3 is CASTPGTSGSAGVADTQYF. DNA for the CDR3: TGTGCCAGCACTCCCGGGACTAGCGGGAGTGCCGGGGTCGCAGATACGCAGTATTTT.

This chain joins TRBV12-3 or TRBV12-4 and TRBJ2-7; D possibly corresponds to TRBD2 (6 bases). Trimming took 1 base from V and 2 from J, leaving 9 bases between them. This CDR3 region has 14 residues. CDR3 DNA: TGTGCCAGCAGTTTAGGGGGGGTGACCTACGAGCAGTACTTC. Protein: CASSLGGVTYEQYF.

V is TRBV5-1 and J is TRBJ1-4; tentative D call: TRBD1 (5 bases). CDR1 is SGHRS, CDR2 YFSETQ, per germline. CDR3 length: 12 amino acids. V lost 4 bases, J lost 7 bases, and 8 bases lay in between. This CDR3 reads CASSEDTEKLFF. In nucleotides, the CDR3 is TGCGCCAGCAGCGAGGACACTGAAAAACTGTTTTTT.